What follows describes a single TCR beta chain. The data stem from a study of blood T cell repertoires in COVID-19. Under the authors' procedure: Cell counts per sample came from amplifying reference gene primers. The protocol was immunoSEQ multiplex PCR, while the TCRdb copy is restricted to in-frame clones and leaves out a portion. D and trimming come from the DNA, and the V and J calls and clone size come from that table. The sample carries 180,000 or so clones, about 85% recorded once. CDR3 length: 15 amino acids. V lost 5 bases and J lost 4, with 15 bases in between. The germline V gene encodes CDR1 SGHVS and CDR2 FQNEAQ.

The rearrangement joins TRBV7-8 to TRBJ1-5; no clear D. This TCR was sampled from a woman of 80 years or more in a cohort sampled during active or convalescent COVID-19. The sequenced material came from peripheral blood. The CDR3 here is CASSAREEGNQPQHF. The CDR3 DNA reads as TGTGCCAGCAGCGCCCGGGAGGAAGGTAATCAGCCCCAGCATTTT.